A selection of T cell receptor beta chains follows, all from one sample in a study of T-cell memory formation after mild COVID-19. One entry per CDR3 protein, called by TCRdb with MiXCR from the 5' RACE reads. The sample yields 150,000 or so distinct CDR3 sequences, approximately 15% seen once. Sequenced input: PBMCs or a T cell subset sorted from them (not recorded which). Receptors originate from an adult woman who had mild COVID-19 (a few samples of this study predate the infection). Cell type and time point are not known. Each CDR3 is given with its conserved first and last residue. The D gene is left open where the match is weak. Size values are once, few and many counts, or a class for expanded clones, and some rows have none.

CASSFLDRRTDTQYF,TGTGCCAGCAGTTTCTTGGACCGCCGCACAGATACGCAGTATTTT,TRBV12-3/TRBV12-4,.,TRBJ2-3,.
CSVEGQGLLNYGYTF,TGCAGCGTTGAGGGACAGGGTTTGTTGAACTATGGCTACACCTTC,TRBV29-1,TRBD1,TRBJ1-2,.
CASSDLGGAGNEQFF,TGTGCCAGCAGTGATCTGGGGGGGGCCGGTAATGAGCAGTTCTTC,TRBV6-4,.,TRBJ2-1,.
CASSSQQVLNTEAFF,TGTGCCAGCAGCTCGCAACAGGTCCTGAACACTGAAGCTTTCTTT,TRBV7-9,.,TRBJ1-1,.
CASSSIPPTGRHTGELFF,TGCGCCAGCAGCTCCATCCCCCCGACAGGGCGACACACCGGGGAGCTGTTTTTT,TRBV5-1,TRBD1,TRBJ2-2,many
CASRSRTGELFF,TGTGCCAGCAGGTCTAGGACCGGGGAGCTGTTTTTT,TRBV6-5,.,TRBJ2-2,few
CASSLVIQGASSYEQYF,TGTGCCAGCAGCTTAGTGATACAGGGGGCCAGCTCCTACGAGCAGTACTTC,TRBV7-6,TRBD1,TRBJ2-7,few
CATSRDARGYNEQFF,TGTGCCACCAGCAGAGACGCCCGGGGCTACAATGAGCAGTTCTTC,TRBV15,.,TRBJ2-1,.
CASSQTGTGTYEQYF,TGTGCCAGCAGCCAGACCGGGACAGGCACCTACGAGCAGTACTTC,TRBV12-3/TRBV12-4,TRBD1,TRBJ2-7,.
CASIGQGPESEQYF,TGTGCCAGCATTGGACAGGGGCCCGAAAGCGAGCAGTACTTC,TRBV7-9,TRBD1,TRBJ2-7,many
CASSGDRAETQYF,TGTGCCAGCAGCGGAGACAGGGCGGAGACCCAGTACTTC,TRBV14,TRBD1,TRBJ2-5,few
CASSQRGHYTDTQYF,TGCGCCAGCAGCCAGAGGGGACATTACACAGATACGCAGTATTTT,TRBV4-1,.,TRBJ2-3,few
CASSMRARVETEAFF,TGTGCCAGTAGTATGAGGGCCCGAGTGGAAACTGAAGCTTTCTTT,TRBV19,.,TRBJ1-1,few
CASSLAGGLSYNEQFF,TGTGCCAGCAGCTTAGCCGGGGGTCTCTCCTACAATGAGCAGTTCTTC,TRBV7-6,.,TRBJ2-1,.
CASSPGGAVQETQYF,TGCGCCAGCAGCCCAGGGGGGGCTGTCCAAGAGACCCAGTACTTC,TRBV5-1,.,TRBJ2-5,few
CASSLGDRGPSNTGELFF,TGCGCCAGCAGCTTGGGGGACAGGGGTCCCTCCAACACCGGGGAGCTGTTTTTT,TRBV5-1,TRBD1,TRBJ2-2,few
CASSHYTSGRRHEQFF,TGTGCCAGCAGCCACTATACTAGCGGGCGAAGGCATGAGCAGTTCTTC,TRBV14,TRBD2,TRBJ2-1,once
CASSQDRVAEAFF,TGTGCCAGCAGCCAAGATCGTGTCGCTGAAGCTTTCTTT,TRBV14,.,TRBJ1-1,many
CASSAYTGFRETQYF,TGTGCCAGTAGTGCCTACACAGGGTTTCGGGAGACCCAGTACTTC,TRBV19,.,TRBJ2-5,.
CASRPYGTGAASGSNEQFF,TGTGCCAGCAGACCGTACGGGACAGGGGCCGCGAGCGGTAGCAATGAGCAGTTCTTC,TRBV4-2,TRBD1,TRBJ2-1,.
CASSQVNRNTEAFF,TGCGCCAGCAGCCAAGTAAACAGGAACACTGAAGCTTTCTTT,TRBV4-3,.,TRBJ1-1,once
CASTLAGDTQYF,TGTGCCAGCACCCTAGCTGGAGATACGCAGTATTTT,TRBV12-3/TRBV12-4,.,TRBJ2-3,.
CASSLGLAGVETQYF,TGTGCCAGCAGCTTGGGTCTAGCGGGAGTAGAGACCCAGTACTTC,TRBV5-5,TRBD2,TRBJ2-5,few
CSARAGVDSSYEQYF,TGCAGCGCCCGAGCGGGAGTGGATTCGTCCTACGAGCAGTACTTC,TRBV29-1,TRBD2,TRBJ2-7,.
CASRPATGAFF,TGTGCATCGAGACCGGCCACTGGAGCTTTCTTT,TRBV2,.,TRBJ1-1,many
CASSSPAGAGVKDTQYF,TGTGCCAGCAGCAGCCCAGCCGGAGCGGGAGTGAAAGATACGCAGTATTTT,TRBV7-9,TRBD2,TRBJ2-3,few
CASSRRPTDTQYF,TGTGCCAGCAGCCGAAGACCTACAGATACGCAGTATTTT,TRBV3-1,.,TRBJ2-3,.
CASRSDQRVVNSPLHF,TGTGCCAGCAGGAGCGATCAAAGGGTCGTGAATTCACCCCTCCACTTT,TRBV7-2,.,TRBJ1-6,.
CSAFFRGGNTEAFF,TGCAGTGCTTTCTTCAGGGGGGGAAACACTGAAGCTTTCTTT,TRBV20-1,TRBD1,TRBJ1-1,many
CASSPAALAGGMGNEQFF,TGCGCCAGCAGCCCGGCTGCACTAGCGGGAGGGATGGGAAATGAGCAGTTCTTC,TRBV5-1,TRBD2,TRBJ2-1,.
CASSFPAGRYEQYF,TGTGCCAGCAGCTTCCCAGCAGGGAGGTACGAGCAGTACTTC,TRBV5-6,.,TRBJ2-7,few
CSARSKSGTSATDTQYF,TGCAGTGCTAGAAGTAAATCCGGGACTAGCGCCACAGATACGCAGTATTTT,TRBV20-1,TRBD2,TRBJ2-3,.
CASSPQSSGKETQYF,TGCGCCAGCAGCCCACAGAGTAGCGGCAAAGAGACCCAGTACTTC,TRBV5-1,.,TRBJ2-5,.
CASSSSWTGGDYGYTF,TGTGCCAGCAGTTCCTCCTGGACAGGGGGAGACTATGGCTACACCTTC,TRBV6-5,TRBD1,TRBJ1-2,.
CASSLGGVTPGNEQFF,TGTGCCAGCAGCTTAGGAGGAGTGACCCCGGGAAATGAGCAGTTCTTC,TRBV7-9,.,TRBJ2-1,few
CASIGAGELFF,TGCGCCAGCATAGGCGCCGGGGAGCTGTTTTTT,TRBV5-1,.,TRBJ2-2,.
CASSLGPSKGEQFF,TGTGCCAGCAGTTTGGGACCCAGTAAGGGTGAGCAGTTCTTC,TRBV12-3/TRBV12-4,.,TRBJ2-1,.
CASSQRTGSNYGYTF,TGTGCCAGCTCACAACGGACAGGGAGCAACTATGGCTACACCTTC,TRBV18,TRBD1,TRBJ1-2,few
CASSSGVQGTEAFF,TGCGCCAGCAGCTCAGGGGTTCAGGGCACTGAAGCTTTCTTT,TRBV5-1,.,TRBJ1-1,few
CDSSYGRDGGKNIQYF,TGTGACAGCAGTTACGGGAGGGATGGGGGCAAAAACATTCAGTACTTC,TRBV6-5,TRBD2,TRBJ2-4,.
CASSLSRGRTDTQYF,TGTGCCAGCAGCTTATCCAGGGGGCGCACAGATACGCAGTATTTT,TRBV7-9,TRBD1,TRBJ2-3,.
CASSHLRNEQFF,TGTGCCAGCAGCCATTTACGGAATGAGCAGTTCTTC,TRBV14,.,TRBJ2-1,.
CASSPSDIYNEQFF,TGTGCCAGCTCACCTTCCGACATCTACAATGAGCAGTTCTTC,TRBV18,.,TRBJ2-1,.
CSVGRTGLGQFF,TGCAGCGTTGGGCGGACAGGGTTGGGGCAGTTCTTC,TRBV29-1,TRBD1,TRBJ2-1,few
CASSLDIGAGTVYGYTF,TGTGCCAGCAGCCTTGATATAGGGGCCGGGACGGTCTATGGCTACACCTTC,TRBV6-1,.,TRBJ1-2,.